This TCR beta chain was profiled in a study of cytomegalovirus exposure and HLA in healthy donors. Overall study findings and caveats: Later analysis placed DRB1 highest and HLA-C lowest in TCR association rates, which differed by HLA locus.

A word on this clone: What it binds is not known.

PCR involved 60 Vbeta and 13 Jbeta primers. The assay was immunoSEQ multiplex PCR, and TCRdb's table has in-frame clones only and misses some. This sample carries around 130,000 clones, over 60% of them seen once, and the ten largest clones take about 8.1%. V lost 5 bases and J 1 base, leaving 11 bases between the germline ends. The CDR3 runs to 14 residues. CDR1 KGHSH and CDR2 LQKENI come from the germline V gene. The origin of this receptor is a woman in her 40s in good health and CMV-seropositive. The chain combines TRBV18 with TRBJ1-1; the D gene is possibly TRBD1 (6 bases). Sequencing used PBMCs. The CDR3 DNA follows: TGTGCCAGCTCAGCTATACAGGGGAACACTGAAGCTTTCTTT. It yields the protein CASSAIQGNTEAFF.